These 13 T cell receptor beta chains came from one sample sequenced in a study of T-cell memory formation after mild COVID-19. TCRdb re-analysed the 5' RACE reads in MiXCR, keeping a single row per CDR3 protein. The table shows 25,000 to 35,000 distinct CDR3 sequences, with approximately 7% occurring only once. Sequencing was done on a sample of PBMCs or a T cell subset sorted from them (not recorded which). These TCRs come from an adult woman who had mild COVID-19 (a few samples of this study predate the infection). Cell type and time point are not known.

The V gene is TRBV6-2 or TRBV6-3, the J gene TRBJ2-7, with D tentatively TRBD2 (5 bases). V lost 6 bases and J lost 2, with 11 bases in between. Germline assignment: CDR1 MNHEY and CDR2 SVGEGT. The CDR3 loop spans 13 amino acids. CDR3 region: CASSWTGAYEQYF. The DNA of the CDR3 is TGTGCCAGCAGCTGGACCGGGGCCTACGAGCAGTACTTC.

This clonotype was observed at least ten times. The J gene is TRBJ1-6, the V gene TRBV7-2; D is ambiguous. Germline V gene data show CDR1 as SGHTA and CDR2 as FQGNSA. The CDR3 is made up of 14 amino acids. V was trimmed by 4 bases and J by 5 bases, leaving 9 bases between them. The CDR3 reads CASSWGTNNSPLHF. The CDR3 nucleotides read TGTGCCAGCAGCTGGGGTACAAATAATTCACCCCTCCACTTT. Full variable domain (remainder filled in from reference TRBV7-2 and TRBJ1-6): GAGVSQSPSNKVTEKGKDVELRCDPISGHTALYWYRQSLGQGLEFLIYFQGNSAPDKSGLPSDRFSAERTGGSVSTLTIQRTQQEDSAVYLCASSWGTNNSPLHFGNGTRLTVT.

This clonotype was detected ten times or more. V is TRBV7-9 and J is TRBJ2-3; D gene ambiguous. Trimming took off 4 bases at V and 5 bases at J, with 16 bases between the two ends. The CDR3 has 15 residues. Germline V gene data show CDR1 as SEHNR and CDR2 as FQNEAQ (reference sequence). CDR3 protein: CASSSWTGVVDTQYF. The CDR3 DNA reads TGTGCCAGCAGCTCGTGGACCGGTGTAGTAGATACGCAGTATTTT.

This clonotype occurred many times. The rearrangement joins TRBV24-1 to TRBJ1-1, with unresolved D. CDR3 length: 14 residues. Per the germline V gene, CDR1 is KGHDR and CDR2 is SFDVKD. Trimming stripped 10 bases from V and 3 bases from J, with 17 bases between. CDR3 sequence (DNA): TGTGCCACTTCCTCGGGTGTGGGAGACACTGAAGCTTTCTTT. Amino acid sequence: CATSSGVGDTEAFF.

The sample holds many counts of this clonotype. This rearrangement joins TRBV7-9 to TRBJ2-3; 13 bases line up with TRBD2. The germline V gene encodes CDR1 SEHNR and CDR2 FQNEAQ (reference sequence). The junction had 5 bases not matched to a gene; V was cut back by 3 bases and J by 2 bases. CDR3 length equals 17 residues. The CDR3, as DNA: TGTGCCAGCAGCTTGGGACTAGCGGGACCCTTCACAGATACGCAGTATTTT. Protein: CASSLGLAGPFTDTQYF.

At least ten counts were recorded for this clonotype. The genes are TRBV12-3 or TRBV12-4 and TRBJ2-5, with D possibly being TRBD2 (5 bases). V was cut by 5 bases and J by 4 bases, with 11 bases left in between. The CDR3 contains 13 residues. The CDR3 DNA sequence: TGTGCCAGCAGTAAAGGACGGGGAGAGACCCAGTACTTC. This gives the protein CASSKGRGETQYF.

In this sample, this clonotype turned up many times. The chain links TRBV12-3 or TRBV12-4 to TRBJ1-5; D is possibly TRBD1 (6 bases). The CDR3 is 12 residues long. Trimming took 11 bases from V and 5 from J, leaving 13 bases between them. CDR3: CAGGKGDQPQHF. The CDR3 nucleotides are TGTGCCGGGGGGAAGGGGGATCAGCCCCAGCATTTT.

At least ten counts were recorded for this clonotype. V and J are TRBV7-2 and TRBJ2-1; 8 nucleotides agree with TRBD2. Germline CDR1 is SGHTA and CDR2 is FQGNSA. The CDR3 covers 17 residues. V shed 1 base and J 3 bases; nucleotides not matched to a gene: 8. The CDR3 is CASSLGRGTRGYNEQFF. The DNA for the CDR3 is TGTGCCAGCAGCTTAGGGCGGGGGACTAGGGGCTACAATGAGCAGTTCTTC.

This clonotype showed up many times. The chain combines TRBV5-1 with TRBJ1-6, with D perhaps TRBD1 (5 bases). The CDR3 has 15 amino acids. Deletions cut 4 bases from V and 3 bases from J, with 11 bases between. Germline values: CDR1 SGHRS, CDR2 YFSETQ. The CDR3 bases are TGCGCCAGCAGCATTGGGGGGAGCTATAATTCACCCCTCCACTTT. Translating gives CASSIGGSYNSPLHF. The complete variable domain, with remaining parts taken from reference TRBV5-1 and TRBJ1-6, reads KAGVTQTPRYLIKTRGQQVTLSCSPISGHRSVSWYQQTPGQGLQFLFEYFSETQRNKGNFPGRFSGRQFSNSRSEMNVSTLELGDSALYLCASSIGGSYNSPLHFGNGTRLTVT.

The table lists this clonotype with many counts. The chain uses TRBV12-3 or TRBV12-4 and TRBJ1-1; 7 bases are a match to TRBD1. V gave up 5 bases and J gave up 4 bases; unmatched junction bases: 10. This CDR3 has 15 residues. The CDR3 sequence is CASSPRQGGATEAFF. The CDR3 bases are TGTGCCAGCAGTCCTAGACAGGGAGGGGCCACTGAAGCTTTCTTT.

This clonotype was counted many times. CDR3 sequence reads: CASSSRESGGEQYF. The CDR3 DNA sequence: TGTGCCAGCAGTTCGAGAGAAAGCGGGGGCGAGCAGTACTTC. The chain combines TRBV12-3 or TRBV12-4 with TRBJ2-7; TRBD2 agrees at 8 bases. The CDR3 extends over 14 amino acids. The ends lost 4 bases at V and 6 bases at J; junction bases unmatched: 8.

V and J are TRBV6-5 and TRBJ2-5, with D perhaps matching TRBD2 (5 bases). Germline assignment: CDR1 MNHEY and CDR2 SVGAGI. The length of the CDR3 is 15 residues. Trimming removed 0 bases at V and 1 base at J, with 9 bases between. The CDR3 DNA follows: TGTGCCAGCAGTTACTCGCTAGCTTTCCAAGAGACCCAGTACTTC. Translated, it gives CASSYSLAFQETQYF.

This clonotype was recorded at least ten times. The CDR3 sequence is CASSQEAGGPPETQYF. In DNA form, the CDR3 reads TGTGCCAGCAGCCAAGAGGCGGGAGGGCCCCCAGAGACCCAGTACTTC. The chain uses TRBV4-2 and TRBJ2-5, with TRBD2 matching 9 bases. The V gene's germline CDR1 is LGHNA and CDR2 YNFKEQ. V lost 0 bases and J lost 4; bases outside the gene matches: 6. The CDR3 covers 16 residues.